This T cell receptor beta chain was captured by sequencing in a study of blood T cell repertoires in COVID-19. Clones were sequenced by immunoSEQ multiplex PCR, and TCRdb holds only the in-frame ones, with some missing. The sample lists approximately 500,000 clones; about 89% were seen once. This clone was recorded a few times. The origin of this receptor is a woman between 50 and 59 years old with COVID-19, enrolled during active disease. Sequenced input: peripheral blood.

The CDR3 protein is CASSEIENYTF. The CDR3 region has the DNA TGTGCCAGCAGTGAAATTGAGAATTACACCTTC. The chain has TRBV6-1 and TRBJ1-2; D is unresolved. The CDR3 contains 11 residues. Trimming stripped 2 bases from V and 11 bases from J, with 9 bases between. Germline lookup yields CDR1 MNHNS and CDR2 SASEGT.